A single sample gave rise to the 9 T cell receptor beta chains below, sequenced in a study of neurological immune-mediated disorders. TCRdb re-called the 5' RACE reads with MiXCR, one entry per CDR3 protein. The table lists 70,000 to 90,000 distinct CDR3 sequences, 5.5% to 6.5% of them singletons, with over 7% in the top ten. Time point: longitudinal time-point 2. The sample was PBMCs. These TCRs come from an older woman with multiple sclerosis.

This clonotype appeared a few times. The chain is built from TRBV20-1 and TRBJ2-7; unclear D gene. The V gene's germline CDR1 is DFQATT and CDR2 SNEGSKA (reference sequence). V was trimmed by 3 bases and J by 4 bases, leaving 7 bases between them. The CDR3 has 11 amino acids. In nucleotides, the CDR3 is TGCAGTGCTAGCGAACAATACGAGCAGTACTTC. Its translation is CSASEQYEQYF.

This clonotype was observed at least ten times. The chain links TRBV12-3 or TRBV12-4 to TRBJ1-6; D gene unclear. V was trimmed by 6 bases and J by 0 bases, leaving 12 bases between them. This CDR3 has 16 amino acids. In DNA form, the CDR3 reads TGTGCCAGCAGGGCCGCCAGTCGCTCCTATAATTCACCCCTCCACTTT. Translation gives CASRAASRSYNSPLHF.

This clonotype was seen at least ten times. V and J are TRBV24-1 and TRBJ1-5; 8 nucleotides match TRBD1. Losses at the gene ends were 3 bases for V and 4 bases for J; bases not matched to a gene: 7. Germline V lookup: CDR1 KGHDR, CDR2 SFDVKD. The CDR3 is 16 residues long. The CDR3 nucleotides read TGTGCCACCAGTGATCGAGACAGGGGAGGAAATCAGCCCCAGCATTTT. Translating it yields CATSDRDRGGNQPQHF.

The chain links TRBV3-1 to TRBJ2-7; 10 nucleotides line up with TRBD1. CDR3 length: 14 amino acids. Losses at the gene ends were 2 bases for V and 4 bases for J; bases not matched to a gene: 2. The germline CDR1 and CDR2 sequences are LGHDT and YNNKEL (reference sequence). The CDR3 DNA reads as TGTGCCAGCAGCCAAACGGGACAGGGGTACGAGCAGTACTTC. Translated: CASSQTGQGYEQYF.

V and J are TRBV5-1 and TRBJ2-1; no clear D gene. The germline gives CDR1 SGHRS, CDR2 YFSETQ. CDR3 length: 11 amino acids. V was pared by 2 bases and J by 9 bases, with 6 bases between. The CDR3 DNA reads as TGCGCCAGCAGCTTTGCGGCTGAGCAGTTCTTC. Its translation: CASSFAAEQFF. Complete variable domain (other parts from reference TRBV5-1 and TRBJ2-1): KAGVTQTPRYLIKTRGQQVTLSCSPISGHRSVSWYQQTPGQGLQFLFEYFSETQRNKGNFPGRFSGRQFSNSRSEMNVSTLELGDSALYLCASSFAAEQFFGPGTRLTVL.

A few counts support this clonotype. The chain combines TRBV6-5 with TRBJ2-1; D not certain. From germline, CDR1 is MNHEY and CDR2 SVGAGI. V shed 6 bases and J shed 2 bases, with 5 bases lying between them. The CDR3 sequence is 12 residues long. Here the CDR3 DNA reads TGTGCCAGCAGAAACACCTACAATGAGCAGTTCTTC. It specifies CASRNTYNEQFF.

This clonotype was found many times. This chain connects TRBV10-3 to TRBJ1-6; no definite D call. Germline CDR1 reads ENHRY; CDR2 reads SYGVKD. Trimming took off 6 bases at V and 5 bases at J, with 8 bases between the two ends. The CDR3 has 13 residues. For the CDR3, the DNA is TGTGCCATCAGCGGGAATGATAATTCACCCCTCCACTTT. It yields the protein CAISGNDNSPLHF.

The chain joins TRBV7-2 to TRBJ2-7; 7 positions agree with TRBD1. Unmatched junction bases numbered 8, after V lost 5 bases and J lost 4 bases. Looked up from germline, CDR1 is SGHTA and CDR2 is FQGNSA. The CDR3 is made up of 14 amino acids. The CDR3: CASSPQGFTYEQYF. The CDR3 region has the DNA TGTGCCAGCAGCCCACAGGGGTTTACGTACGAGCAGTACTTC.

This clonotype showed up many times. The genes are TRBV24-1 and TRBJ2-3; possibly TRBD2 for D (5 bases). Germline V gives CDR1 KGHDR, CDR2 SFDVKD. Between the trimmed V and J ends, which lost 4 bases and 2 bases, there was a span of 12 bases. The CDR3 contains 15 residues. The CDR3 reads CATSDPGNPTDTQYF. CDR3 sequence (DNA): TGTGCCACCAGTGACCCGGGGAATCCCACAGATACGCAGTATTTT.